The entry below gives a single T cell receptor beta chain sequence along with its context. The data stem from a study of OX40 agonist ivuxolimab in advanced cancers. Data came from immunoSEQ multiplex PCR; TCRdb stores just in-frame clones and leaves some out. Of over 55,000 clones listed, 85% to 90% are singletons. The V end lost 5 bases, the J end lost 3 bases, and 11 bases lay between the germline ends. Germline lookup yields CDR1 SGHTA and CDR2 FQGNSA. CDR3 length: 15 amino acids. The gene calls are TRBV7-2 and TRBJ1-6; D gene ambiguous. Specimen: CD4+ or CD8+ T cells sorted from blood, collected in a trial of the OX40 agonist ivuxolimab. This TCR came from an adult with an advanced solid tumor such as melanoma, head and neck, liver or kidney cancer. CDR3 coding DNA: TGTGCCAGCAGCCCCCAGGTGGACTATAATTCACCCCTCCACTTT. It codes for CASSPQVDYNSPLHF.